Reported below is one TCR beta chain. The sample comes from a study of blood T cells in healthy people across ages. Sample-barcoded 5' priming and a J-beta primer mix drove a second PCR of roughly 6 to 12 cycles. Each CDR3 protein gets one entry after TCRdb re-called the 5' RACE reads with MiXCR. The sample lists hundreds of thousands of distinct CDR3 sequences; roughly a quarter were seen once. Caucasian, healthy and from Russia, the donors were aged between about 6 and 100. Each sample yielded at least 6 million isolated PBMCs. The same data also contributed to another study, on T cells of mothers and their children. That source notes: Donation involved a few healthy Caucasian mothers and the six children that they had.

This clonotype originated in a boy between 2 and 10 years old in good health. Material: blood.

The CDR3 DNA is TGTGCCAGCAGCACACAGGGTCCAAGCACTGAAGCTTTCTTT. Translated, it gives CASSTQGPSTEAFF. The chain has TRBV7-2 and TRBJ1-1; the D gene is possibly TRBD1 (6 bases). Trimming cost V 5 bases and J 4 bases, with 14 bases left between them. The CDR3 covers 14 residues. Germline loops: CDR1 SGHTA, CDR2 FQGNSA.